The 14 T cell receptor beta chains in this list originate from one sample, sequenced in a study of shared clonotypes between healthy human individuals. Measured with immunoSEQ multiplex PCR; TCRdb has only the in-frame clones, and not every one. In the table there are about 2.4 million clones, under 95% of which are singletons. Source material: naive CD4+ T cells from PBMCs. The subset: CD45RA+ positively selected. Receptors originate from a young man in good health. Some clones in this sample may be carry-over from other donors' samples.

The chain recombines TRBV7-8 with TRBJ1-2; weak D call: TRBD1 (6 bases). CDR3 length: 15 residues. Germline CDR1 SGHVS, CDR2 FQNEAQ. Trimming shortened V by 1 base and J by 4 bases, and 13 bases separated the two germline ends. The CDR3 nucleotides are TGTGCCAGCAGCTTAGAGACTGGACAGTTCTATGGCTACACCTTC. Translation: CASSLETGQFYGYTF.

The rearrangement uses TRBV15 and TRBJ1-5; D is ambiguous. V lost 5 bases to trimming and J lost 0 bases, with 11 bases between them. The CDR3 length is 15 residues. In germline, CDR1 is LNHNV, CDR2 YYDKDF (reference sequence). CDR3 amino acids: CATSFRGISNQPQHF. In DNA form, the CDR3 reads TGTGCCACCAGCTTCCGCGGAATTAGCAATCAGCCCCAGCATTTT.

The genes are TRBV28 and TRBJ1-5; D unresolved. The CDR3 loop spans 13 amino acids. Germline CDR1 is MDHEN and CDR2 is SYDVKM. The V gene lost 5 bases and the J gene lost 4 bases, with 9 bases spanning the gap. CDR3 residues: CASSPWSNQPQHF. The CDR3 DNA follows: TGTGCCAGCAGTCCCTGGTCTAATCAGCCCCAGCATTTT.

The chain is built from TRBV27 and TRBJ2-7; perhaps TRBD1 as D (6 bases). The V gene lost 6 bases and the J gene lost 0 bases, with 12 bases spanning the gap. CDR3 length equals 14 residues. CDR1 is MNHEY and CDR2 is SMNVEV in the germline V gene (reference sequence). CDR3 protein: CASRLGQSSYEQYF. DNA for the CDR3: TGTGCCAGCAGGCTCGGACAGTCCTCCTACGAGCAGTACTTC.

The chain carries TRBV10-3 and TRBJ2-7, with 10 bases that match TRBD2. This CDR3 has 17 amino acids. The V segment lost 4 bases and the J segment 2 bases; nucleotides outside the gene matches: 11. Germline loops: CDR1 ENHRY, CDR2 SYGVKD. CDR3 nucleotides: TGTGCCATCAGTGGAAGCGGGAGGGTTAGCGCCCCCTACGAGCAGTACTTC. Translation gives CAISGSGRVSAPYEQYF.

This rearrangement joins TRBV7-9 to TRBJ2-3; D assignment may be TRBD1 or TRBD2 (5 bases each). Germline-derived CDR1 and CDR2 are SEHNR and FQNEAQ (reference sequence). The V and J ends lost 1 base and 3 bases respectively, with 11 bases between them. This CDR3 spans 15 amino acids. This CDR3 reads CASSLERDLTDTQYF. The CDR3 coding sequence is TGTGCCAGCAGCTTAGAGAGGGACCTTACAGATACGCAGTATTTT.

The V and J genes are TRBV18 and TRBJ2-1; the D gene is possibly TRBD2 (6 bases). The CDR3 contains 18 residues. Trimming pared 3 bases from V and 6 bases from J, leaving 24 bases between. Germline assignment: CDR1 KGHSH and CDR2 LQKENI. The CDR3 spells CASSPIGGISKAGNEQFF. CDR3 coding DNA: TGTGCCAGCTCACCGATTGGGGGGATCAGTAAAGCAGGCAATGAGCAGTTCTTC.

As regards this clone: The junction departs from the called germline gene at one end, perhaps through a read error. The sample holds other DNA sequences that translate to the same CDR3. The chain joins TRBV5-1 to TRBJ2-7, with 9 bases fitting TRBD1. Germline CDR1 and CDR2: SGHRS and YFSETQ. The CDR3 contains 15 residues. This CDR3 reads CASSLGQGPSYEQYF. The CDR3 bases are TGCGCCAGCAGTTTGGGACAGGGACCTTCCTACGAGCAGTACTTC.

The chain recombines TRBV2 with TRBJ2-3; D is possibly TRBD1 (6 bases). The V gene lost 5 bases and the J gene lost 0 bases, with 21 bases spanning the gap. This CDR3 has 18 residues. Germline assignment: CDR1 SNHLY and CDR2 FYNNEI. The CDR3 here is CASSLITPGTTSTDTQYF. DNA for the CDR3: TGTGCCAGCAGTCTTATTACCCCCGGGACAACTAGCACAGATACGCAGTATTTT.

The chain recombines TRBV9 with TRBJ2-5; 9 bases map to TRBD2. Germline CDR1 reads SGDLS; CDR2 reads YYNGEE. V shed 3 bases and J 2 bases; nucleotides not matched to a gene: 11. The CDR3 is made up of 17 amino acids. CDR3 residues: CASSALPGLAKQETQYF. CDR3 nucleotides: TGTGCCAGCAGCGCTTTACCGGGACTAGCAAAACAAGAGACCCAGTACTTC.

The CDR3 nucleotides are TGCGCCAGCAGCGCCCGGGACTACGAGCAGTACTTC. Amino acid sequence: CASSARDYEQYF. The chain recombines TRBV5-1 with TRBJ2-7; perhaps TRBD2 as D (5 bases). CDR1 and CDR2 from the germline V gene are SGHRS and YFSETQ. The CDR3 length is 12 residues. V shed 4 bases and J shed 3 bases, with 8 bases lying between them.

V is TRBV7-2 and J is TRBJ2-7; 11 bases are a match to TRBD2. This CDR3 is 18 amino acids long. CDR1 is SGHTA, CDR2 FQGNSA, per germline. The V gene end was trimmed by 0 bases and the J gene end by 3 bases; junction bases not matched to a gene: 10. CDR3 protein: CASSLAQYLAGGSYEQYF. The CDR3 nucleotides read TGTGCCAGCAGCTTAGCGCAATACCTAGCGGGAGGAAGCTACGAGCAGTACTTC.

Here the CDR3 DNA reads TGTGCCACCGACAATATGGGACGGAGAAGCGACGAGCAGTACTTC. Residues: CATDNMGRRSDEQYF. This chain joins TRBV10-3 and TRBJ2-7, with D perhaps TRBD1 or TRBD2 (5 bases each). This CDR3 has 15 amino acids. Germline V CDR1 and CDR2: ENHRY, SYGVKD. Trimming pared 10 bases from V and 5 bases from J, leaving 24 bases between.

The chain joins TRBV2 to TRBJ2-7; 12 bases line up with TRBD2. The V gene end was trimmed by 2 bases and the J gene end by 3 bases; junction bases not matched to a gene: 2. The germline V gene has CDR1 SNHLY and CDR2 FYNNEI. CDR3 length: 15 amino acids. DNA of the CDR3: TGTGCCAGCAGTGAACTGACTAGCGGGAGCTACGAGCAGTACTTC. Protein: CASSELTSGSYEQYF.